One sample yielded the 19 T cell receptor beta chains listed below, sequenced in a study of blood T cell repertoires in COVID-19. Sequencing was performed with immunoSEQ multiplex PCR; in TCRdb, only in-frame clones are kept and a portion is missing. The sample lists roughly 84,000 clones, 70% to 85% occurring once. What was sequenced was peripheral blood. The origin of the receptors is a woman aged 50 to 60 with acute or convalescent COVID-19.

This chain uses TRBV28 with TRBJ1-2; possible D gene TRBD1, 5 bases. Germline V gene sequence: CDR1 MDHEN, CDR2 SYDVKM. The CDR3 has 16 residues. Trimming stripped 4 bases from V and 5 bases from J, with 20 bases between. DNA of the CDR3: TGTGCCAGCAGTTACGGGGGAGGTAGAGGTACATATGGCTACACCTTC. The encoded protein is CASSYGGGRGTYGYTF.

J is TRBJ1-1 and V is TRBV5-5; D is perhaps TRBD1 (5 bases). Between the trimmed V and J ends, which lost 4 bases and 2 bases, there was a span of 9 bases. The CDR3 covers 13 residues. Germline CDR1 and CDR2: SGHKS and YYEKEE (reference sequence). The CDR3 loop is CASSAGPNTEAFF. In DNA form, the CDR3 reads TGTGCCAGCAGCGCGGGACCTAACACTGAAGCTTTCTTT.

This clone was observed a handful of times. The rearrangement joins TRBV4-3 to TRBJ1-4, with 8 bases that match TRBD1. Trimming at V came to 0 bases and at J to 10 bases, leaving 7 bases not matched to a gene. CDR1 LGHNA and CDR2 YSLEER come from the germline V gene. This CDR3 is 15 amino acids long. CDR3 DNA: TGCGCCAGCAGCCAAGATGCTTCAGGGGGCAGAAAACTGTTTTTT. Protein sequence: CASSQDASGGRKLFF.

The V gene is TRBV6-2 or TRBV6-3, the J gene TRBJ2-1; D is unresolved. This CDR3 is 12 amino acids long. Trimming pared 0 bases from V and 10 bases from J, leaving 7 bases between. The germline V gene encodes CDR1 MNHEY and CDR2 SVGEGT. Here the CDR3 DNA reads TGTGCCAGCAGTTACTCGACCAGGGAGCAGTTCTTC. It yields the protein CASSYSTREQFF.

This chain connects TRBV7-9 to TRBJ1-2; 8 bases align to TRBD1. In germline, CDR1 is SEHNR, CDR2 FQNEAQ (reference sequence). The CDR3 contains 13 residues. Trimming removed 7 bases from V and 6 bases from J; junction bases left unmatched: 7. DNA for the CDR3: TGTGCCAGCAAGGTGGCAGGGGGCAATGGCTACACCTTC. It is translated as CASKVAGGNGYTF.

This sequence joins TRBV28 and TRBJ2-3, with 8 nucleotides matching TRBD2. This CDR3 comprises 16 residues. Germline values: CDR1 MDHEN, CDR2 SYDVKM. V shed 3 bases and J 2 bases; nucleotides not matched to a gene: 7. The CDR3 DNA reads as TGTGCCAGCAGTTTGGGGCGGGGGGCAGTCACAGATACGCAGTATTTT. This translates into CASSLGRGAVTDTQYF. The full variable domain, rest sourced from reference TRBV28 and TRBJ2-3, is DVKVTQSSRYLVKRTGEKVFLECVQDMDHENMFWYRQDPGLGLRLIYFSYDVKMKEKGDIPEGYSVSREKKERFSLILESASTNQTSMYLCASSLGRGAVTDTQYFGPGTRLTVL.

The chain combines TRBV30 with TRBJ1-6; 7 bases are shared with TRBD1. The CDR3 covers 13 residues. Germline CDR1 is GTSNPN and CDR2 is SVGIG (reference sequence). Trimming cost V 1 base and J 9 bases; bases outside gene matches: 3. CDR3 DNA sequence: TGTGCCTGGAGTGCCCAGGGGGGTTCACCCCTCCACTTT. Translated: CAWSAQGGSPLHF.

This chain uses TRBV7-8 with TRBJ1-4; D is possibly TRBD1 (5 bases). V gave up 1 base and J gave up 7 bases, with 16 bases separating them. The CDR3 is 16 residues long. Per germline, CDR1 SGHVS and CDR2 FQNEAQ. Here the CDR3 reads CASSLGSAGISEKLFF. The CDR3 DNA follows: TGTGCCAGCAGCTTAGGTTCGGCAGGGATAAGTGAAAAACTGTTTTTT.

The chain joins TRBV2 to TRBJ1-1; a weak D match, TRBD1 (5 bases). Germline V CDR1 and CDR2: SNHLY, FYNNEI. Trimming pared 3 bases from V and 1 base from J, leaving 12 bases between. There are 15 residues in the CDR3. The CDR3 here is CASSEWEGTNTEAFF. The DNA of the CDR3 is TGTGCCAGCAGTGAGTGGGAGGGGACGAACACTGAAGCTTTCTTT.

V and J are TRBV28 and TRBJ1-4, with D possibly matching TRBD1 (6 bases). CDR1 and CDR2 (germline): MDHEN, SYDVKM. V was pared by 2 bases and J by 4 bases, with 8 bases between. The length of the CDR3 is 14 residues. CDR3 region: CASSLPGDNEKLFF. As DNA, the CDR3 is TGTGCCAGCAGTTTACCAGGGGATAATGAAAAACTGTTTTTT. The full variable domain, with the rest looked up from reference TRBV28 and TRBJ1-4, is DVKVTQSSRYLVKRTGEKVFLECVQDMDHENMFWYRQDPGLGLRLIYFSYDVKMKEKGDIPEGYSVSREKKERFSLILESASTNQTSMYLCASSLPGDNEKLFFGSGTQLSVL.

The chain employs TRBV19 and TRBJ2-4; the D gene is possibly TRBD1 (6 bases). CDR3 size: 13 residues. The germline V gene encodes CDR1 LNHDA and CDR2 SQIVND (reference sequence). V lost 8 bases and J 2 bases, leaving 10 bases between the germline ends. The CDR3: CASEQGTKNIQYF. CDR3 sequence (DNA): TGTGCCAGTGAACAGGGAACCAAAAACATTCAGTACTTC.

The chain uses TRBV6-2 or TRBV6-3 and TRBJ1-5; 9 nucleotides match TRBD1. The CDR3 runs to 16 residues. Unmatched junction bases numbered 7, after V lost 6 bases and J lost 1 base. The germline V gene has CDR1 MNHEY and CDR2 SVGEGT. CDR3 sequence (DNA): TGTGCCAGCAGCGGCCCCGGGACAGGGAGCAATCAGCCCCAGCATTTT. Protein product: CASSGPGTGSNQPQHF.

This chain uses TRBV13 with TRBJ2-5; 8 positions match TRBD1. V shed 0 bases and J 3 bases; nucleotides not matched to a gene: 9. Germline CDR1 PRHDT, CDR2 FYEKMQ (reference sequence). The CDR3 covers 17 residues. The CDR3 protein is CASSLGLQGAAKETQYF. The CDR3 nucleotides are TGTGCCAGCAGCTTAGGCCTCCAGGGGGCCGCGAAAGAGACCCAGTACTTC. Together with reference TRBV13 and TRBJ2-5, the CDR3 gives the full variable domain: AAGVIQSPRHLIKEKRETATLKCYPIPRHDTVYWYQQGPGQDPQFLISFYEKMQSDKGSIPDRFSAQQFSDYHSELNMSSLELGDSALYFCASSLGLQGAAKETQYFGPGTRLLVL.

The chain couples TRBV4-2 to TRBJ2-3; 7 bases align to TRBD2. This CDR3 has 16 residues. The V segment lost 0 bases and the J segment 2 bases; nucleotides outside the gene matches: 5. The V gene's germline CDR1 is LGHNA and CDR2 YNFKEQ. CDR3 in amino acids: CASSQDQAGFTDTQYF. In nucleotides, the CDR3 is TGTGCCAGCAGCCAAGATCAAGCGGGGTTCACAGATACGCAGTATTTT.

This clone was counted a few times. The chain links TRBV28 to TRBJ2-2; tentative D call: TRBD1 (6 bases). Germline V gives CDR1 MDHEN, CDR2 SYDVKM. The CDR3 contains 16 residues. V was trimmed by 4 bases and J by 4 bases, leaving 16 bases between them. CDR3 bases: TGTGCCAGCAGTTCTCTAGCTGGGGGCCTCACCGGGGAGCTGTTTTTT. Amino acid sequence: CASSSLAGGLTGELFF.

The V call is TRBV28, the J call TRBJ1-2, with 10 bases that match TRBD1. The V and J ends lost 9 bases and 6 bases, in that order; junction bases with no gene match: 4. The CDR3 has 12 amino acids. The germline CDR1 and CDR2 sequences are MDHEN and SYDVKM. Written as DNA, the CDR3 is TGTGCCAGTCGAGGGACAGGGGATGGCTACACCTTC. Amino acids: CASRGTGDGYTF.

The CDR3: CASRLTGGEQYF. CDR3 DNA sequence: TGTGCCAGCAGACTCACAGGGGGCGAGCAGTACTTC. This chain connects TRBV2 to TRBJ2-7; TRBD1 agrees at 8 bases. Losses at the gene ends were 6 bases for V and 6 bases for J; bases not matched to a gene: 4. CDR3 length equals 12 residues. Per the germline V gene, CDR1 is SNHLY and CDR2 is FYNNEI. Based on the CDR3 plus reference TRBV2 and TRBJ2-7, the full variable domain is EPEVTQTPSHQVTQMGQEVILRCVPISNHLYFYWYRQILGQKVEFLVSFYNNEISEKSEIFDDQFSVERPDGSNFTLKIRSTKLEDSAMYFCASRLTGGEQYFGPGTRLTVT.

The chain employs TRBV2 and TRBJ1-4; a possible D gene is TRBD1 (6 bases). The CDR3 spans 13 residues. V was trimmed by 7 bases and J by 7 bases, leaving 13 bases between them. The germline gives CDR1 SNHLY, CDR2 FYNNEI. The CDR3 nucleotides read TGTGCCAGCAAGGGCAGGGGTTTTGAAAAACTGTTTTTT. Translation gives CASKGRGFEKLFF.

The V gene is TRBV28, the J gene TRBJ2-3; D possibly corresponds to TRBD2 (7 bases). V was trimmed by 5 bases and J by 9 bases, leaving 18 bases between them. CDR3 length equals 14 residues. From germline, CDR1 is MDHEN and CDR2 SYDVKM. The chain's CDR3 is CASSLGGLKQTQYF. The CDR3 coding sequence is TGTGCCAGCAGTCTGGGGGGGCTGAAGCAAACGCAGTATTTT. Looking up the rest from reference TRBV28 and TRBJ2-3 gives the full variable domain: DVKVTQSSRYLVKRTGEKVFLECVQDMDHENMFWYRQDPGLGLRLIYFSYDVKMKEKGDIPEGYSVSREKKERFSLILESASTNQTSMYLCASSLGGLKQTQYFGPGTRLTVL.